This section outlines one T cell receptor (beta chain) sequence together with its context. Authors' analysis steps: Nucleated cell number was recorded as an estimate derived from reference gene primer amplification. The table came from immunoSEQ multiplex PCR; TCRdb's copy has only in-frame clones and leaves some out. That table is the source of V, J and clone size, and D and trimming were worked out from the DNA. The table lists around 30,000 clones, 85% to 90% of them singletons. These data come from a study of blood T cell repertoires in COVID-19. Study summary: Some COVID-19 samples were acute and others convalescent; all came from the United States, Italy and Spain. From T cells, B-cell-depleted T cells, or PBMCs came the material, which was cDNA or gDNA.

The ends lost 5 bases at V and 7 bases at J; junction bases unmatched: 10. The CDR3 spans 14 residues. Germline CDR1 and CDR2: LNHDA and SQIVND (reference sequence). Material for sequencing was peripheral blood. The clonotype comes from a human donor in a cohort sampled during active COVID-19. The chain is built from TRBV19 and TRBJ1-2; 7 bases line up with TRBD1. For the CDR3, the DNA is TGTGCCAGTAGTGCCGGGACAGTGGGTCTTGGCTACACCTTC. It codes for CASSAGTVGLGYTF.